The clone carrying this T cell receptor (beta chain) was recorded a few times. Its antigen is unknown. For the second PCR, which ran for about 6 to 11 cycles, a sample-barcoded 5' primer and a J-beta primer mix were used. TCRdb called the 5' RACE reads again in MiXCR, with one record for every CDR3 protein. The table records approximately 770,000 distinct CDR3 sequences, nearly 60% of them present only once. The sample belongs to a study of blood T cells in healthy people across ages. The study's findings and limits: Underestimates were what the diversity estimates from one million T cells were considered to be. Compared with aged donors, long-lived donors showed fewer expanded clones, suggesting selection.

The V gene end was trimmed by 6 bases and the J gene end by 6 bases; junction bases not matched to a gene: 7. This CDR3 is built from 14 residues. Germline V CDR1 and CDR2: SNHLY, FYNNEI. Input material: blood. The chain uses TRBV2 and TRBJ2-1; 8 nucleotides line up with TRBD1. The receptor comes from a man aged 25-45 years in good health. DNA of the CDR3: TGTGCCAGCAGGTTAACAGGGGGAAGCAATGAGCAGTTCTTC. Its translation is CASRLTGGSNEQFF.